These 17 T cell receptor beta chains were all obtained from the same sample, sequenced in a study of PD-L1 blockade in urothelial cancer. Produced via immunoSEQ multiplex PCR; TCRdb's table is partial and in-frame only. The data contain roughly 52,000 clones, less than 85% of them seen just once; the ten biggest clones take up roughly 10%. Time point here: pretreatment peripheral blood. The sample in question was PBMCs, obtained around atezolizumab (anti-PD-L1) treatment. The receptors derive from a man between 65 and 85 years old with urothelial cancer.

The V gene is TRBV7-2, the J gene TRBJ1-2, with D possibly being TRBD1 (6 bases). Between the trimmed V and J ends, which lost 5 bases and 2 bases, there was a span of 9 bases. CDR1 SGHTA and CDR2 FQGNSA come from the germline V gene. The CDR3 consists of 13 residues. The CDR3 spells CASSQTGNYGYTF. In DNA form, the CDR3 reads TGTGCCAGCAGCCAGACAGGAAACTATGGCTACACCTTC. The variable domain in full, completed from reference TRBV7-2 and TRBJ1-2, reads GAGVSQSPSNKVTEKGKDVELRCDPISGHTALYWYRQSLGQGLEFLIYFQGNSAPDKSGLPSDRFSAERTGGSVSTLTIQRTQQEDSAVYLCASSQTGNYGYTFGSGTRLTVV.

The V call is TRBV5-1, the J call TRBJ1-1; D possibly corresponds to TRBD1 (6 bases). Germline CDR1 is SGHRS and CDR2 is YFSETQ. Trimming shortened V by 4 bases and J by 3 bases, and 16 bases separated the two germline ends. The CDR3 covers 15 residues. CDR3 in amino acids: CASSKGHRGDTEAFF. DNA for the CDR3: TGCGCCAGCAGCAAGGGACACCGGGGAGACACTGAAGCTTTCTTT.

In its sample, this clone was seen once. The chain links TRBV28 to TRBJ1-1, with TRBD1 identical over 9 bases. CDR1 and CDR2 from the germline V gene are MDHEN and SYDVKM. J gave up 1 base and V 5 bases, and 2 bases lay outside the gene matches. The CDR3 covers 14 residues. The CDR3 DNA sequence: TGTGCCAGCAGTACAGGGGGCGCGAACACTGAAGCTTTCTTT. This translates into CASSTGGANTEAFF.

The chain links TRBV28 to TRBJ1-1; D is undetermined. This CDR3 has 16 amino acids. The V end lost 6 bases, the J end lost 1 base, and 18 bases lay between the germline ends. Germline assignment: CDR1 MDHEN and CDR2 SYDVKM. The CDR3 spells CASRRYGEGPNTEAFF. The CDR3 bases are TGTGCCAGCAGACGTTATGGGGAGGGTCCGAACACTGAAGCTTTCTTT.

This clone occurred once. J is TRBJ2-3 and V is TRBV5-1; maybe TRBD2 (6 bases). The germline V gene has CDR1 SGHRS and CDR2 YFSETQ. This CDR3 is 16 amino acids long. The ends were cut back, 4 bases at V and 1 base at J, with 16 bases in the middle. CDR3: CASSLMRGIGTDTQYF. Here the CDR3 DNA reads TGCGCCAGCAGCCTGATGCGGGGAATCGGCACAGATACGCAGTATTTT.

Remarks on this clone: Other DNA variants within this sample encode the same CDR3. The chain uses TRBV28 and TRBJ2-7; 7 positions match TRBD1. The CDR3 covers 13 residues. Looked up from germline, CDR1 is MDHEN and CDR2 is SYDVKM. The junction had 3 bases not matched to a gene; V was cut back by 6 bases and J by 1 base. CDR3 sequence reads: CASSLTGSYEQYF. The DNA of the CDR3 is TGTGCCAGCAGCCTGACAGGGTCCTACGAGCAGTACTTC.

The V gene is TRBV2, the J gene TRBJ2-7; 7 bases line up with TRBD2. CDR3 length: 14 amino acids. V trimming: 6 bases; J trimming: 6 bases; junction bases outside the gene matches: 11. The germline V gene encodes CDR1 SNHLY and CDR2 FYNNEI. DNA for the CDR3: TGTGCCAGCAGAACCCCCCGGGACTATTCCGAGCAGTACTTC. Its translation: CASRTPRDYSEQYF.

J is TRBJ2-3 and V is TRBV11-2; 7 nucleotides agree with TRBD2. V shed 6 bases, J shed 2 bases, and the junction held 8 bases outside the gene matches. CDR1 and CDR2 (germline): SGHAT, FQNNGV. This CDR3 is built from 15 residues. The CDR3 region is CASSQTGTNTDTQYF. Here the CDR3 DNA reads TGTGCCAGCAGTCAGACCGGGACTAACACAGATACGCAGTATTTT.

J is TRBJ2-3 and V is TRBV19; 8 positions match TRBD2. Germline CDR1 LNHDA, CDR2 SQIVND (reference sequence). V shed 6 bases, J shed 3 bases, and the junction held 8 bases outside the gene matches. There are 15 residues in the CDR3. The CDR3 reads CASRFSGRGTDTQYF. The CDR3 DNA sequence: TGTGCCAGTAGATTCAGCGGGAGAGGAACAGATACGCAGTATTTT.

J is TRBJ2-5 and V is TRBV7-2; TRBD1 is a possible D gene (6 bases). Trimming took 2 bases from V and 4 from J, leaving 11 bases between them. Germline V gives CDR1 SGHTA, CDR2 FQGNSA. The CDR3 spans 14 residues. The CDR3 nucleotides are TGTGCCAGCAGCTTAATGGGGGCATCAGAGACCCAGTACTTC. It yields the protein CASSLMGASETQYF.

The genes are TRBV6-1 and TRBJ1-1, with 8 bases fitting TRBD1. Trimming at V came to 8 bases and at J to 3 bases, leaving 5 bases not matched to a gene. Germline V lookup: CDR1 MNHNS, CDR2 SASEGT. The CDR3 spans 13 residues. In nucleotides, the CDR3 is TGTGCCAGCGAGGGGACAGGCCACACTGAAGCTTTCTTT. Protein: CASEGTGHTEAFF.

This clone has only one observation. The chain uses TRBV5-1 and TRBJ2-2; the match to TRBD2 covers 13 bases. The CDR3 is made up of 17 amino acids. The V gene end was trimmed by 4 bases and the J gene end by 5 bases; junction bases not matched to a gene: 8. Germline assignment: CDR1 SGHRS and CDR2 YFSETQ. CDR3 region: CASSPDGTSGVTGELFF. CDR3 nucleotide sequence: TGCGCCAGCAGCCCGGATGGGACTAGCGGGGTGACCGGGGAGCTGTTTTTT.

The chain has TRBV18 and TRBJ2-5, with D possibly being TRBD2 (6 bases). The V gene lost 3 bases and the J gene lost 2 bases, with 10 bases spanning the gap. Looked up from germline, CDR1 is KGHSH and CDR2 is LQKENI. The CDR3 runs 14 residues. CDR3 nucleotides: TGTGCCAGCTCACCGACTAGAAGTCAAGAGACCCAGTACTTC. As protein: CASSPTRSQETQYF.

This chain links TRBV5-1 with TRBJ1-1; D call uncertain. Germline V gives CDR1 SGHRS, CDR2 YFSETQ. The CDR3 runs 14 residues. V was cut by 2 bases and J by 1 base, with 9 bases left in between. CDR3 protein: CASSFGRENTEAFF. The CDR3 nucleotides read TGCGCCAGCAGCTTTGGGCGGGAGAACACTGAAGCTTTCTTT. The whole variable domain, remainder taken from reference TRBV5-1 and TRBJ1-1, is KAGVTQTPRYLIKTRGQQVTLSCSPISGHRSVSWYQQTPGQGLQFLFEYFSETQRNKGNFPGRFSGRQFSNSRSEMNVSTLELGDSALYLCASSFGRENTEAFFGQGTRLTVV.

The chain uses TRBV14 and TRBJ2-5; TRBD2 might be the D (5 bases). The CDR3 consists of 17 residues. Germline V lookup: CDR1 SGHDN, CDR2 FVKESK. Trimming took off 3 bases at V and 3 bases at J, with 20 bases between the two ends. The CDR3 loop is CASSHGGLKGPKETQYF. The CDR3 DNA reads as TGTGCCAGCAGCCACGGCGGGCTGAAGGGCCCCAAAGAGACCCAGTACTTC.

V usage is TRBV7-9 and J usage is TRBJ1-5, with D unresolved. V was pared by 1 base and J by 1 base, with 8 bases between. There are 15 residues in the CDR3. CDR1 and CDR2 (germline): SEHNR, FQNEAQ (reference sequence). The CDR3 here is CASSLGYSSNQPQHF. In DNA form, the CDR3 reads TGTGCCAGCAGCTTAGGGTACAGCAGCAATCAGCCCCAGCATTTT.

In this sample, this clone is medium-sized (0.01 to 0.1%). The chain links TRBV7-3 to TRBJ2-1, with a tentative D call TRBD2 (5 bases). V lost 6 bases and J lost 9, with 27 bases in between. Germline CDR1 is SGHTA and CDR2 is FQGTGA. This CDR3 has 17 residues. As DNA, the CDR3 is TGTGCCAGCAGTCCCAAGTCCCCCGGGTTGCGAGGGATTGAGCAGTTCTTC. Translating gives CASSPKSPGLRGIEQFF.